This TCR beta chain came from a study of control samples from healthy donors and cancer patients. CDR3 size: 15 residues. V was trimmed by 2 bases and J by 5 bases, leaving 15 bases between them. Germline values: CDR1 SGHVS, CDR2 FQNEAQ. TCRdb keeps only in-frame clones here, not all; method: immunoSEQ multiplex PCR. The sample holds some 150,000 clones, roughly 94% seen once. This sequence originates from a man between 60 and 70 years old with colorectal cancer. The J gene is TRBJ1-1, the V gene TRBV7-8; tentatively, D is TRBD1 (6 bases). The sequencing sample was made of PBMCs. CDR3 sequence reads: CASSLRSQGWTEAFF. CDR3 in DNA: TGTGCCAGCAGCTTAAGGTCGCAGGGGTGGACTGAAGCTTTCTTT.